This passage covers 29 T cell receptor beta chains from one sample sequenced in a study of blood T cell repertoires in COVID-19. The data were produced by immunoSEQ multiplex PCR, yet TCRdb's version contains in-frame clones alone and is incomplete. The sample yields around 150,000 clones, 70% to 90% seen once. The sample comprised PBMCs or T cells enriched from blood (not recorded which). The source of these receptors is a woman between 35 and 50 years old who had recovered from COVID-19.

This clone has just a few counts. The V gene is TRBV19, the J gene TRBJ2-6; 7 nucleotides match TRBD2. The CDR3 is made up of 15 amino acids. Germline loops: CDR1 LNHDA, CDR2 SQIVND (reference sequence). V dropped 5 bases and J dropped 0; count of bases not matched to a gene: 1. The CDR3 region is CASSGTNSGANVLTF. CDR3 nucleotides: TGTGCCAGTAGTGGGACTAACTCTGGGGCCAACGTCCTGACTTTC.

The chain recombines TRBV5-4 with TRBJ2-7; 14 positions match TRBD2. The V gene end was trimmed by 3 bases and the J gene end by 1 base; junction bases not matched to a gene: 3. The CDR3 is 16 residues long. Germline V gene lookup returns CDR1 SGHNT and CDR2 YYREEE (reference sequence). The CDR3 nucleotides are TGTGCCAGCAGCTGGGGACTAGCGGGAGCTTCCTACGAGCAGTACTTC. Amino acid sequence: CASSWGLAGASYEQYF.

V usage is TRBV2 and J usage is TRBJ2-5; unclear D gene. Trimming stripped 0 bases from V and 1 base from J, with 12 bases between. This CDR3 has 16 residues. Germline CDR1 and CDR2: SNHLY and FYNNEI. In DNA form, the CDR3 reads TGTGCCAGCAGTGAAGCGCTTCTTTCCAGCCAAGAGACCCAGTACTTC. This sequence encodes CASSEALLSSQETQYF.

The chain joins TRBV6-5 to TRBJ2-7; 9 nucleotides match TRBD1. This CDR3 has 14 residues. V was clipped by 0 bases and J by 4 bases; unmatched bases: 1. From germline, CDR1 is MNHEY and CDR2 SVGAGI. In nucleotides, the CDR3 is TGTGCCAGCAGTTACTCTGGGACAGGGTACGAGCAGTACTTC. Translating it yields CASSYSGTGYEQYF.

V usage is TRBV15 and J usage is TRBJ2-7, with 7 nucleotides matching TRBD1. The junction had 7 bases not matched to a gene; V was cut back by 0 bases and J by 5 bases. The CDR3 runs 15 residues. Germline CDR1 is LNHNV and CDR2 is YYDKDF (reference sequence). CDR3: CATSRDYQGVNEQYF. DNA of the CDR3: TGTGCCACCAGCAGAGATTACCAGGGGGTAAACGAGCAGTACTTC.

This chain links TRBV7-6 with TRBJ2-2; D might be TRBD2 (6 bases). This CDR3 spans 16 amino acids. Germline V gene data show CDR1 as SGHVS and CDR2 as FNYEAQ. Trimming took 0 bases from V and 0 from J, leaving 8 bases between them. CDR3: CASSLALATNTGELFF. CDR3 sequence (DNA): TGTGCCAGCAGCTTAGCCCTAGCGACGAACACCGGGGAGCTGTTTTTT. The full variable domain, with the rest looked up from reference TRBV7-6 and TRBJ2-2, is GAGVSQSPRYKVTKRGQDVALRCDPISGHVSLYWYRQALGQGPEFLTYFNYEAQQDKSGLPNDRFSAERPEGSISTLTIQRTEQRDSAMYRCASSLALATNTGELFFGEGSRLTVL.

The chain recombines TRBV2 with TRBJ2-7; 9 nucleotides line up with TRBD1. This CDR3 comprises 13 residues. In germline, CDR1 is SNHLY, CDR2 FYNNEI. V was pared by 8 bases and J by 0 bases, with 2 bases of the junction left unmatched. CDR3 nucleotides: TGTGCCAGCCTGACAGGGGGCTCCTACGAGCAGTACTTC. Protein: CASLTGGSYEQYF.

The chain employs TRBV13 and TRBJ2-1, with 7 bases identical to TRBD2. J gave up 8 bases and V 3 bases, and 13 bases lay outside the gene matches. This CDR3 spans 16 amino acids. The germline V gene has CDR1 PRHDT and CDR2 FYEKMQ (reference sequence). CDR3 in DNA: TGTGCCAGCAGCTTGGAGCGGGGACCCCCCTCGGATGAGCAGTTCTTC. This sequence encodes CASSLERGPPSDEQFF.

The V and J genes are TRBV5-1 and TRBJ2-1, with a possible D match to TRBD2 (6 bases). V was clipped by 5 bases and J by 6 bases, with 9 bases between them. Germline values: CDR1 SGHRS, CDR2 YFSETQ. There are 12 residues in the CDR3. CDR3 coding DNA: TGCGCCAGCAGGGGGGACTCCAATGAGCAGTTCTTC. It yields the protein CASRGDSNEQFF. The full variable domain, completed using reference TRBV5-1 and TRBJ2-1, is KAGVTQTPRYLIKTRGQQVTLSCSPISGHRSVSWYQQTPGQGLQFLFEYFSETQRNKGNFPGRFSGRQFSNSRSEMNVSTLELGDSALYLCASRGDSNEQFFGPGTRLTVL.

The rearrangement links TRBV5-1 to TRBJ1-1; D is perhaps TRBD1 (5 bases). This CDR3 is 14 amino acids long. The germline V and J ends were trimmed by 4 bases and 5 bases, with 15 bases remaining between them. The V gene's germline CDR1 is SGHRS and CDR2 YFSETQ. CDR3 coding DNA: TGCGCCAGCAGCACGGCAGGGAGGCGAACTGAAGCTTTCTTT. Translated: CASSTAGRRTEAFF.

This chain links TRBV5-4 with TRBJ1-2; no firm D call. V was shortened by 4 bases and J by 7 bases, with 20 bases between the two germline ends. The germline gives CDR1 SGHNT, CDR2 YYREEE (reference sequence). This CDR3 comprises 15 residues. The CDR3 coding sequence is TGTGCCAGCAGCCTGATCGAGGGAGGCTCAGGTGGCTACACCTTC. The encoded protein is CASSLIEGGSGGYTF.

The rearrangement uses TRBV5-8 and TRBJ1-5; D remains ambiguous. V was trimmed by 1 base and J by 1 base, leaving 6 bases between them. The CDR3 totals 14 residues. CDR1 and CDR2 (germline): SGHTS, YDEGEE. The DNA of the CDR3 is TGTGCCAGCAGCTTGCTCAGAAGCAATCAGCCCCAGCATTTT. This sequence encodes CASSLLRSNQPQHF.

The chain links TRBV11-2 to TRBJ2-1; no reliable D call. This CDR3 contains 12 residues. V lost 3 bases, J lost 4 bases, and 4 bases lay in between. Germline V gene lookup returns CDR1 SGHAT and CDR2 FQNNGV. The chain's CDR3 is CASSFRYNEQFF. The CDR3 coding sequence is TGTGCCAGCAGCTTTAGATACAATGAGCAGTTCTTC.

The chain links TRBV2 to TRBJ2-1; 7 bases are a match to TRBD2. The CDR3 length is 16 residues. Per germline, CDR1 SNHLY and CDR2 FYNNEI. The J segment lost 9 bases and the V segment lost 6 bases, leaving 17 bases of the junction unmatched. Written as DNA, the CDR3 is TGTGCCAGCAGGGGGCGGAGCGGGGCACGATTGGGTGAGCAGTTCTTC. Its translation: CASRGRSGARLGEQFF.

The V gene is TRBV29-1, the J gene TRBJ1-1; perhaps TRBD1 as D (5 bases). V was trimmed by 6 bases and J by 5 bases, leaving 16 bases between them. CDR1 and CDR2 from the germline V gene are SQVTM and ANQGSEA. The CDR3 runs 13 residues. CDR3 sequence reads: CSVSWGGRTEAFF. The CDR3 nucleotides read TGCAGCGTGTCTTGGGGGGGTCGGACTGAAGCTTTCTTT.

The CDR3 DNA is TGTGCCAGCAGCCTGGGACAGGGGGCTGTCTATGGCTACACCTTC. Protein product: CASSLGQGAVYGYTF. The chain is built from TRBV7-9 and TRBJ1-2, with 12 bases identical to TRBD1. J lost 4 bases, V lost 5 bases, and 5 bases had no gene match. The CDR3 is 15 amino acids. Germline V gene sequence: CDR1 SEHNR, CDR2 FQNEAQ (reference sequence).

This chain joins TRBV2 and TRBJ2-5; D might be TRBD2 (5 bases). The ends were cut back, 8 bases at V and 1 base at J, with 17 bases in the middle. CDR1 and CDR2 from the germline V gene are SNHLY and FYNNEI. This CDR3 comprises 15 residues. The CDR3 DNA reads TGTGCCAGCGTGCTTGGAGCGGTGCCCCAAGAGACCCAGTACTTC. Amino acid sequence: CASVLGAVPQETQYF.

The V call is TRBV6-1, the J call TRBJ2-7, with unresolved D. V gave up 3 bases and J gave up 3 bases, with 12 bases separating them. CDR3 length: 14 amino acids. CDR1 is MNHNS, CDR2 SASEGT, per germline. The CDR3 is CASSDALLSYEQYF. For the CDR3, the DNA is TGTGCCAGCAGTGACGCGCTCTTAAGCTACGAGCAGTACTTC.

This chain uses TRBV5-1 with TRBJ2-3; TRBD1 matches at 7 bases. Germline lookup yields CDR1 SGHRS and CDR2 YFSETQ. The ends lost 2 bases at V and 1 base at J; junction bases unmatched: 10. The CDR3 runs 17 residues. The CDR3 region is CASSFSTGAIGTDTQYF. CDR3 bases: TGCGCCAGCAGCTTCTCAACAGGGGCGATAGGCACAGATACGCAGTATTTT.

V and J are TRBV19 and TRBJ1-2, with D uncertain. V shed 2 bases and J shed 3 bases, with 10 bases lying between them. Germline assignment: CDR1 LNHDA and CDR2 SQIVND (reference sequence). The CDR3 loop spans 14 amino acids. CDR3 sequence (DNA): TGTGCCAGTAGTATACTGATTTCAGACTATGGCTACACCTTC. Amino acid sequence: CASSILISDYGYTF.

The chain is built from TRBV5-1 and TRBJ1-2; 10 positions agree with TRBD1. Unmatched junction bases numbered 8, after V lost 1 base and J lost 2 bases. This CDR3 contains 17 residues. Germline CDR1 is SGHRS and CDR2 is YFSETQ. CDR3 sequence reads: CASSLMGQGTVNYGYTF. The DNA for the CDR3 is TGCGCCAGCAGCTTGATGGGACAGGGGACAGTAAACTATGGCTACACCTTC. Based on the CDR3 plus reference TRBV5-1 and TRBJ1-2, the full variable domain is KAGVTQTPRYLIKTRGQQVTLSCSPISGHRSVSWYQQTPGQGLQFLFEYFSETQRNKGNFPGRFSGRQFSNSRSEMNVSTLELGDSALYLCASSLMGQGTVNYGYTFGSGTRLTVV.

This chain connects TRBV29-1 to TRBJ1-2; 8 bases align to TRBD1. CDR1 is SQVTM and CDR2 is ANQGSEA in the germline V gene. The CDR3 loop spans 12 amino acids. V lost 5 bases and J lost 4; bases outside the gene matches: 3. This CDR3 reads CSVRTGPYGYTF. In DNA, the CDR3 is TGCAGCGTTAGGACAGGGCCCTATGGCTACACCTTC. The variable domain in full, completed from reference TRBV29-1 and TRBJ1-2, reads SAVISQKPSRDICQRGTSLTIQCQVDSQVTMMFWYRQQPGQSLTLIATANQGSEATYESGFVIDKFPISRPNLTFSTLTVSNMSPEDSSIYLCSVRTGPYGYTFGSGTRLTVV.

The chain uses TRBV27 and TRBJ1-5; 8 bases agree with TRBD1. This CDR3 spans 14 amino acids. Germline V gene data show CDR1 as MNHEY and CDR2 as SMNVEV (reference sequence). J gave up 10 bases and V 5 bases, and 10 bases lay outside the gene matches. The CDR3 loop is CASSPGQGASPQHF. CDR3 nucleotide sequence: TGTGCCAGCAGTCCCGGACAGGGTGCATCACCCCAGCATTTT.

This clone has only one observation. This chain links TRBV18 with TRBJ1-5, with 7 bases that match TRBD1. V lost 6 bases, J lost 7 bases, and 9 bases stayed unmatched. CDR1 is KGHSH, CDR2 LQKENI, per germline. This CDR3 has 14 amino acids. Written as DNA, the CDR3 is TGTGCCAGCTCTGGACAGGCCAGGGGGCAGCCCCAGCATTTT. Translated: CASSGQARGQPQHF. Drawing the rest from reference TRBV18 and TRBJ1-5, the complete variable domain is NAGVMQNPRHLVRRRGQEARLRCSPMKGHSHVYWYRQLPEEGLKFMVYLQKENIIDESGMPKERFSAEFPKEGPSILRIQQVVRGDSAAYFCASSGQARGQPQHFGDGTRLSIL.

The genes are TRBV3-1 (or the pseudogene TRBV3-2) and TRBJ2-3; TRBD2 is a possible D gene (5 bases). This CDR3 comprises 18 residues. V shed 2 bases and J shed 2 bases, with 20 bases lying between them. CDR1 LGHDT and CDR2 YNNKEL come from the germline V gene (reference sequence). The CDR3 loop is CASSQTFLAEGITDTQYF. DNA for the CDR3: TGTGCCAGCAGCCAAACCTTCCTAGCAGAAGGTATCACAGATACGCAGTATTTT.

V and J are TRBV19 and TRBJ1-3; 7 bases are shared with TRBD1. J was trimmed by 0 bases and V by 3 bases; bases with no gene match: 8. This CDR3 is 17 amino acids long. The V gene's germline CDR1 is LNHDA and CDR2 SQIVND (reference sequence). The CDR3 loop reads CASSMGDSFFSGNTIYF. DNA of the CDR3: TGTGCCAGTAGTATGGGGGACAGCTTTTTCTCTGGAAACACCATATATTTT.

The chain has TRBV5-4 and TRBJ2-2; the D gene is possibly TRBD1 (6 bases). The CDR3 contains 14 residues. The germline V gene encodes CDR1 SGHNT and CDR2 YYREEE (reference sequence). V lost 0 bases, J lost 6 bases, and 9 bases lay in between. Here the CDR3 DNA reads TGTGCCAGCAGCTTGGACAGGGTCGCCGGGGAGCTGTTTTTT. Its protein product is CASSLDRVAGELFF.

V is TRBV9 and J is TRBJ1-3, with TRBD1 matching over 10 bases. CDR3 length: 17 residues. Germline CDR1 is SGDLS and CDR2 is YYNGEE. V shed 3 bases, J shed 3 bases, and the junction held 9 bases outside the gene matches. This chain's CDR3 is CASSEGPGTGVGNTIYF. The CDR3 DNA follows: TGTGCCAGCAGCGAGGGACCTGGGACAGGGGTTGGAAACACCATATATTTT.

The chain uses TRBV7-9 and TRBJ2-5; 10 nucleotides line up with TRBD2. V shed 2 bases and J 5 bases; nucleotides not matched to a gene: 5. Germline CDR1 is SEHNR and CDR2 is FQNEAQ (reference sequence). CDR3 size: 15 residues. The CDR3 DNA is TGTGCCAGCAGCTTACTAGCGGGAGTCGTTGAGACCCAGTACTTC. Its protein product is CASSLLAGVVETQYF.